These 21 T cell receptor beta chains originate from one sample sequenced in a study of shared clonotypes between healthy human individuals. The protocol was immunoSEQ multiplex PCR, while the TCRdb copy is restricted to in-frame clones and leaves out a portion. This sample has roughly 810,000 clones; 90% to 98% occur once, and the top ten carry less than 0.25%. Cells designated naive CD8 were CD45RO-negative and were positively selected for CCR7, with terminally differentiated effector memory CD45RA+ cells excluded. The sample consisted of naive CD8+ T cells sorted from blood. The source is a man younger than 40 in good health.

This chain joins TRBV27 and TRBJ2-7; 14 bases line up with TRBD2. Germline CDR1 MNHEY, CDR2 SMNVEV (reference sequence). The CDR3 contains 15 residues. With 4 bases clipped from V and 6 bases from J, the junction kept 5 bases outside the gene matches. CDR3 amino acids: CASSSGTSGRSEQYF. CDR3 DNA: TGTGCCAGCAGTTCCGGGACTAGCGGGAGATCCGAGCAGTACTTC.

The rearrangement joins TRBV9 to TRBJ1-5; D ambiguous. The germline CDR1 and CDR2 sequences are SGDLS and YYNGEE. Trimming left V 5 bases short and J 7 bases short, with 16 bases between. CDR3 length: 14 amino acids. The CDR3 is CASSFDGGQQPQHF. CDR3 DNA: TGTGCCAGCAGTTTCGACGGAGGGCAGCAGCCCCAGCATTTT.

The chain couples TRBV9 to TRBJ2-7, with a possible D match to TRBD2 (6 bases). The CDR3 loop spans 15 amino acids. Trimming pared 0 bases from V and 6 bases from J, leaving 16 bases between. Germline CDR1 reads SGDLS; CDR2 reads YYNGEE. CDR3 DNA: TGTGCCAGCAGCGTAGCGGAGCGGGCCGGCTCCGAGCAGTACTTC. Protein: CASSVAERAGSEQYF.

The J gene is TRBJ2-7, the V gene TRBV4-3; D call uncertain. This CDR3 comprises 13 residues. The germline V and J ends were trimmed by 1 base and 6 bases, with 10 bases remaining between them. The germline V gene has CDR1 LGHNA and CDR2 YSLEER. The CDR3 bases are TGCGCCAGCAGCCAAGTCCCAGGCATCGAGCAGTACTTC. Its translation: CASSQVPGIEQYF.

This clone came up once. J is TRBJ1-2 and V is TRBV4-3; D is possibly TRBD1 (5 bases). The germline V and J ends were trimmed by 0 bases and 3 bases, with 11 bases remaining between them. The CDR3 totals 15 residues. Germline V gene lookup returns CDR1 LGHNA and CDR2 YSLEER. For the CDR3, the DNA is TGCGCCAGCAGCCAAGATGCAGGGTATTACTATGGCTACACCTTC. Translation gives CASSQDAGYYYGYTF.

The CDR3 nucleotides are TGTGCCAGCAGCTTTATAGACAGGATGAACACTGAAGCTTTCTTT. Translating it yields CASSFIDRMNTEAFF. The chain links TRBV11-2 to TRBJ1-1, with a weak D call TRBD1 (6 bases). Germline V gene data show CDR1 as SGHAT and CDR2 as FQNNGV. CDR3 length equals 15 residues. V was pared by 3 bases and J by 0 bases, with 11 bases between.

The chain employs TRBV7-9 and TRBJ2-1; 7 positions match TRBD1. Germline V CDR1 and CDR2: SEHNR, FQNEAQ (reference sequence). The CDR3 covers 16 residues. J gave up 7 bases and V 5 bases, and 14 bases lay outside the gene matches. The CDR3 is CASSPEVGQGENEQFF. Here the CDR3 DNA reads TGTGCCAGCAGCCCCGAAGTGGGGCAGGGGGAAAATGAGCAGTTCTTC.

This clone was picked up one time. The chain links TRBV28 to TRBJ1-2, with TRBD1 matching over 8 bases. J lost 3 bases, V lost 3 bases, and 6 bases had no gene match. Per the germline V gene, CDR1 is MDHEN and CDR2 is SYDVKM. The CDR3 loop spans 15 amino acids. The CDR3: CASSFSRGRDYGYTF. CDR3 bases: TGTGCCAGCAGTTTTTCCAGGGGGCGCGACTATGGCTACACCTTC.

The chain has TRBV7-9 and TRBJ2-3; TRBD2 matches 10 bases. Germline CDR1 reads SEHNR; CDR2 reads FQNEAQ (reference sequence). The CDR3 has 17 residues. The junction had 14 bases not matched to a gene; V was cut back by 5 bases and J by 6 bases. The CDR3 sequence: CASSPRLAGHAGDTQYF. The CDR3, as DNA: TGTGCCAGCAGCCCTCGACTAGCGGGCCATGCAGGGGATACGCAGTATTTT.

The chain uses TRBV6-5 and TRBJ2-3, with D perhaps assigned TRBD1 or TRBD2 (5 bases each). Germline CDR1 MNHEY, CDR2 SVGAGI. This CDR3 is 16 amino acids long. Trimming cost V 4 bases and J 0 bases, with 14 bases left between them. This CDR3 reads CASSSGTSASTDTQYF. The DNA for the CDR3 is TGTGCCAGCAGTTCCGGGACGTCCGCTAGCACAGATACGCAGTATTTT.

V and J are TRBV15 and TRBJ2-1, with TRBD1 identical over 9 bases. The V gene end was trimmed by 4 bases and the J gene end by 4 bases; junction bases not matched to a gene: 14. CDR1 is LNHNV and CDR2 is YYDKDF in the germline V gene (reference sequence). The CDR3 length is 18 residues. The CDR3 is CATSTNSPGDRGYNEQFF. In nucleotides, the CDR3 is TGTGCCACCAGCACGAATAGCCCCGGAGACAGGGGGTACAATGAGCAGTTCTTC.

This chain joins TRBV7-7 and TRBJ2-5; 9 bases are a match to TRBD1. The CDR3 is made up of 13 amino acids. The germline V gene encodes CDR1 SSHAT and CDR2 FNYEAQ (reference sequence). V dropped 6 bases and J dropped 2; count of bases not matched to a gene: 1. CDR3 DNA sequence: TGTGCCAGCAGGGGACAGGGACAAGAGACCCAGTACTTC. Translation gives CASRGQGQETQYF.

V usage is TRBV5-1 and J usage is TRBJ2-1; 13 bases map to TRBD2. Germline loops: CDR1 SGHRS, CDR2 YFSETQ. This CDR3 is 15 amino acids long. V lost 3 bases and J lost 12; bases outside the gene matches: 9. The CDR3 loop reads CASSWDGLAGEMQFF. Here the CDR3 DNA reads TGCGCCAGCAGCTGGGACGGACTAGCGGGAGAAATGCAGTTCTTC.

Points on this clone: The sample holds other DNA sequences that translate to the same CDR3. The V and J genes are TRBV7-9 and TRBJ1-2, with D hard to call. CDR3 length: 13 amino acids. CDR1 SEHNR and CDR2 FQNEAQ come from the germline V gene (reference sequence). Trimming removed 10 bases from V and 0 bases from J, with 12 bases in between. The CDR3 sequence: CATPRGANYGYTF. CDR3 nucleotides: TGTGCCACTCCTCGAGGCGCTAACTATGGCTACACCTTC.

The chain carries TRBV7-6 and TRBJ2-3; a weak D match, TRBD1 (5 bases). V dropped 1 base and J dropped 3 bases, with 14 bases sitting between them. The CDR3 covers 16 residues. Germline V gene sequence: CDR1 SGHVS, CDR2 FNYEAQ. This CDR3 is CASSLVTTGLTDTQYF. In nucleotides, the CDR3 is TGTGCCAGCAGCTTAGTTACAACAGGATTGACAGATACGCAGTATTTT.

This chain joins TRBV7-2 and TRBJ2-7; D is ambiguous. The V gene's germline CDR1 is SGHTA and CDR2 FQGNSA. This CDR3 is 15 amino acids long. V was pared by 1 base and J by 0 bases, with 10 bases between. This CDR3 is CASSLGRYLSYEQYF. CDR3 nucleotide sequence: TGTGCCAGCAGCTTAGGCAGGTATCTCTCCTACGAGCAGTACTTC. The full variable domain, rest sourced from reference TRBV7-2 and TRBJ2-7, is GAGVSQSPSNKVTEKGKDVELRCDPISGHTALYWYRQSLGQGLEFLIYFQGNSAPDKSGLPSDRFSAERTGGSVSTLTIQRTQQEDSAVYLCASSLGRYLSYEQYFGPGTRLTVT.

The V and J genes are TRBV5-4 and TRBJ2-4; the D gene is possibly TRBD2 (5 bases). Deletions cut 0 bases from V and 0 bases from J, with 13 bases between. This CDR3 is built from 17 residues. Germline V gene lookup returns CDR1 SGHNT and CDR2 YYREEE (reference sequence). CDR3 sequence (DNA): TGTGCCAGCAGCTTGGCCATGGACGGACTAGCCAAAAACATTCAGTACTTC. Amino acids: CASSLAMDGLAKNIQYF.

The J gene is TRBJ2-7, the V gene TRBV9, with 8 nucleotides matching TRBD1. The length of the CDR3 is 13 residues. V shed 5 bases, J shed 5 bases, and the junction held 6 bases outside the gene matches. Germline loops: CDR1 SGDLS, CDR2 YYNGEE. CDR3 nucleotide sequence: TGTGCCAGCAGTTCAGGGGGCGGGGACGAGCAGTACTTC. This gives the protein CASSSGGGDEQYF. Looking up the rest from reference TRBV9 and TRBJ2-7 gives the full variable domain: DSGVTQTPKHLITATGQRVTLRCSPRSGDLSVYWYQQSLDQGLQFLIQYYNGEERAKGNILERFSAQQFPDLHSELNLSSLELGDSALYFCASSSGGGDEQYFGPGTRLTVT.

The rearrangement uses TRBV5-4 and TRBJ2-7; 8 bases line up with TRBD1. The CDR3 length is 14 residues. V shed 3 bases and J 3 bases; nucleotides not matched to a gene: 5. Germline V gene data show CDR1 as SGHNT and CDR2 as YYREEE (reference sequence). In DNA form, the CDR3 reads TGTGCCAGCAGCTCCCAGGGACAGGACTACGAGCAGTACTTC. Its translation is CASSSQGQDYEQYF.

This chain links TRBV7-9 with TRBJ2-7, with TRBD1 matching 7 bases. Unmatched junction bases numbered 3, after V lost 5 bases and J lost 2 bases. The germline V gene encodes CDR1 SEHNR and CDR2 FQNEAQ (reference sequence). This CDR3 is 13 amino acids long. The CDR3: CASSRQGTYEQYF. CDR3 DNA: TGTGCCAGCAGCCGACAGGGAACCTACGAGCAGTACTTC.

The gene calls are TRBV4-1 and TRBJ1-5; D uncertain. The CDR3 sequence is 15 residues long. The germline V and J ends were trimmed by 1 base and 6 bases, with 13 bases remaining between them. Germline assignment: CDR1 MGHRA and CDR2 YSYEKL. CDR3 in DNA: TGCGCCAGCAGCCAAGTCCCTGACATTTTTCAGCCCCAGCATTTT. This gives the protein CASSQVPDIFQPQHF.